This T cell receptor (beta chain) came from a study of CD8 T cells in Susac syndrome. Sequencing of TCR beta, carried out with a high-throughput approach, was applied to CD8+ and CD4+ T cells from the blood. TEMRA cells were FACS-enriched, and CD8+ and CD4+ T cells were isolated negatively. The germline V and J ends were trimmed by 5 bases and 5 bases, with 15 bases remaining between them. The germline gives CDR1 SGHVS, CDR2 FQNEAQ. This CDR3 has 15 residues. Random hexamers were used to reverse transcribe an amount of roughly 0.45 to 1 ug RNA. Amplification of TCR beta CDR3 spanned 54 Vbeta and 13 Jbeta via immunoSEQ multiplex PCR. TCRdb reprocessed the immunoSEQ multiplex PCR reads via MiXCR and lists one record per CDR3 protein. Of roughly 140,000 distinct CDR3 sequences detected, approximately 95% appear once; the ten largest clones hold 0.27%.

Sequencing was performed on CD8+ T cells from PBMCs. This sequence joins TRBV7-8 and TRBJ2-2, with a weak D call TRBD2 (5 bases). This receptor was taken from a human donor in good health. The CDR3 loop is CASSRTSLRTGELFF. For the CDR3, the DNA is TGTGCCAGCAGCAGGACTTCCTTAAGGACCGGGGAGCTGTTTTTT.